Shown below are 8 T cell receptor beta chains from a single sample sequenced in a study of shared clonotypes between healthy human individuals. Sequencing was performed with immunoSEQ multiplex PCR; in TCRdb, only in-frame clones are kept and a portion is missing. The profile covers more than 2 million clones, with roughly 94% appearing a single time and more than 0.1% taken by the ten largest. The sample taken for sequencing was naive CD4+ T cells sorted from blood. Indicated subset: CD45RA+ positively selected. The receptors come from a man between 18 and 35 years old in good health.

The genes are TRBV7-2 and TRBJ2-7, with no clear D. Germline-derived CDR1 and CDR2 are SGHTA and FQGNSA. V was clipped by 1 base and J by 7 bases, with 11 bases between them. This CDR3 has 13 residues. Here the CDR3 reads CASSLEPPREQYF. Here the CDR3 DNA reads TGTGCCAGCAGCTTAGAGCCCCCGAGGGAGCAGTACTTC.

The chain employs TRBV2 and TRBJ2-5, with a tentative D call TRBD2 (5 bases). CDR3 length: 14 amino acids. CDR1 is SNHLY, CDR2 FYNNEI, per germline. V gave up 6 bases and J gave up 5 bases, with 16 bases separating them. CDR3 DNA sequence: TGTGCCAGCAGCGGAACAGAGGGCAGGGAGACCCAGTACTTC. Its translation is CASSGTEGRETQYF.

V and J are TRBV12-2 and TRBJ2-1; the listed D gene, TRBD2, was not tested against the DNA. TRBV12-2 is designated a pseudogene. The CDR3 length is 17 residues. The CDR3 spells CASRLGYRAGGQSEQFF. CDR3 DNA sequence: TGTGCAAGTCGCTTAGGGTATCGAGCGGGCGGCCAGAGTGAGCAGTTCTTC.

This clone showed up just a few times. The chain combines TRBV11-2 with TRBJ1-6; 7 nucleotides line up with TRBD1. The V gene's germline CDR1 is SGHAT and CDR2 FQNNGV. The length of the CDR3 is 15 residues. The J segment lost 7 bases and the V segment lost 5 bases, leaving 8 bases of the junction unmatched. CDR3: CASSARQGGNSPLHF. CDR3 DNA sequence: TGTGCCAGCAGCGCCCGACAGGGAGGCAATTCACCCCTCCACTTT.

This chain uses TRBV28 with TRBJ1-1, with D hard to call. Per the germline V gene, CDR1 is MDHEN and CDR2 is SYDVKM. This CDR3 spans 16 amino acids. With 5 bases removed from V and 1 base from J, the gap between germline ends came to 17 bases. The CDR3 DNA is TGTGCCAGCAGTACTTTCCCAGCGAGGTCGAACACTGAAGCTTTCTTT. Protein: CASSTFPARSNTEAFF.

The V gene is TRBV11-2, the J gene TRBJ2-7, with 9 bases that match TRBD1. Per the germline V gene, CDR1 is SGHAT and CDR2 is FQNNGV. After removal of 1 base from V and 4 bases from J, the junction contained 5 bases not matched to a gene. This CDR3 contains 15 residues. Here the CDR3 reads CASSLGGTGQYEQYF. The CDR3 DNA is TGTGCCAGCAGCTTAGGTGGGACAGGGCAGTACGAGCAGTACTTC.

The gene calls are TRBV6-5 and TRBJ2-1; TRBD2 matches 13 bases. The CDR3 covers 16 residues. In germline, CDR1 is MNHEY, CDR2 SVGAGI. The V gene end was trimmed by 4 bases and the J gene end by 8 bases; junction bases not matched to a gene: 8. In nucleotides, the CDR3 is TGTGCCAGCAGTTCCACCGGGACTAGCGGGGTCGATGAGCAGTTCTTC. Protein product: CASSSTGTSGVDEQFF.

The rearrangement links TRBV4-2 to TRBJ2-1, with 10 bases lining up with TRBD1. V was pared by 0 bases and J by 0 bases, with 14 bases of the junction left unmatched. Germline V gene sequence: CDR1 LGHNA, CDR2 YNFKEQ. This CDR3 has 21 amino acids. The chain's CDR3 is CASSQDEDRGNVKSSYNEQFF. The CDR3 DNA reads as TGTGCCAGCAGCCAAGACGAGGACAGGGGGAACGTTAAGAGCTCCTACAATGAGCAGTTCTTC.